These T cell receptor beta chains were read from a single sample in a study of beta chain features in type 1 diabetes. Data came from immunoSEQ multiplex PCR; TCRdb stores just in-frame clones and leaves some out. This sample yields some 160,000 clones, of which around 8% are seen a single time; 0.45% to 0.55% belongs to the top ten. The specimen sequenced was central memory CD4+ T cells from blood. The receptors shown here come from a woman between 18 and 29 years old with type 1 diabetes. Both conserved end residues are part of each CDR3. The D gene is left open where the match is weak. Clone size is not always given. Where it is, it says once, few, many or a class for expanded clones.

D: -; length: 17; size: -; V: TRBV9; J: TRBJ1-3; DNA: TGTGCCAGCAGCGTCCTCGGGGGGGGCACTACTGGAAACACCATATATTTT; CDR3: CASSVLGGGTTGNTIYF
D: TRBD2; length: 17; size: -; V: TRBV28; J: TRBJ2-3; DNA: TGTGCCAGCAGTCCGGGGGGACTAGCGGGCCTCACAGATACGCAGTATTTT; CDR3: CASSPGGLAGLTDTQYF
D: TRBD1; length: 14; size: few; V: TRBV5-4; J: TRBJ2-5; DNA: TGTGCCAGCAGCTCGACAGGGGATGAAGAGACCCAGTACTTC; CDR3: CASSSTGDEETQYF
D: TRBD2; length: 16; size: -; V: TRBV7-2; J: TRBJ2-5; DNA: TGTGCCAGCAGCTTCGGACTAGCGGGAGGGCCAGAGACCCAGTACTTC; CDR3: CASSFGLAGGPETQYF
D: TRBD1; length: 18; size: -; V: TRBV7-9; J: TRBJ1-5; DNA: TGTGCCAGCAGCCCCTACGGGACAGGGAAAAATAGCAATCAGCCCCAGCATTTT; CDR3: CASSPYGTGKNSNQPQHF
D: TRBD1; length: 15; size: -; V: TRBV29-1; J: TRBJ2-5; DNA: TGCAGCTATATCACCAGGGGGCAATTAGCAGAGACCCAGTACTTC; CDR3: CSYITRGQLAETQYF
D: -; length: 13; size: few; V: TRBV6-5; J: TRBJ2-3; DNA: TGTGCCAGCAGTTGGGGACTCACAGATACGCAGTATTTT; CDR3: CASSWGLTDTQYF
D: -; length: 11; size: -; V: TRBV6-5; J: TRBJ2-1; DNA: TGTGCCAGCAGGCTAGTGGGTGAGCAGTTCTTC; CDR3: CASRLVGEQFF
D: TRBD1; length: 14; size: -; V: TRBV5-1; J: TRBJ1-6; DNA: TGCGCCAGCAGCGGTGGACAGGGCCACTCACCCCTCCACTTT; CDR3: CASSGGQGHSPLHF
D: -; length: 14; size: few; V: TRBV11-1; J: TRBJ1-1; DNA: TGTGCCAGCAGCCCAAACCCAGGGAACACTGAAGCTTTCTTT; CDR3: CASSPNPGNTEAFF
D: -; length: 15; size: -; V: TRBV5-1; J: TRBJ2-5; DNA: TGCGCCAGCATAGGTGGACTGGGGTCGGGAGAGACCCAGTACTTC; CDR3: CASIGGLGSGETQYF
D: TRBD2; length: 14; size: few; V: TRBV7-2; J: TRBJ2-7; DNA: TGTGCCAGCAGCTTAGTGGGGGGGGACTACGAGCAGTACTTC; CDR3: CASSLVGGDYEQYF
D: TRBD2; length: 15; size: few; V: TRBV5-6; J: TRBJ2-3; DNA: TGTGCCAGCAGCGCGGGACTAGCGAGCACAGATACGCAGTATTTT; CDR3: CASSAGLASTDTQYF
D: TRBD2; length: 16; size: many; V: TRBV4-1; J: TRBJ2-1; DNA: TGCGCCAGCAGCCAAGAGGTAGCGGGAGTTGCCAATGAGCAGTTCTTC; CDR3: CASSQEVAGVANEQFF
D: -; length: 15; size: -; V: TRBV5-4; J: TRBJ1-1; DNA: TGTGCCGGCAGCTTGGTGGCTGGGGCGGGAACTGAAGCTTTCTTT; CDR3: CAGSLVAGAGTEAFF
D: TRBD1; length: 15; size: -; V: TRBV7-2; J: TRBJ1-6; DNA: TGTGCCAGCAGCCGAGAGGGGACAGGGGCTTCACCCCTCCACTTT; CDR3: CASSREGTGASPLHF
D: -; length: 14; size: few; V: TRBV2; J: TRBJ1-4; DNA: TGTGCCAGCAGTGAAGGACATGCCCGTGAAAAACTGTTTTTT; CDR3: CASSEGHAREKLFF
D: -; length: 13; size: -; V: TRBV18; J: TRBJ1-2; DNA: TGTGCCAGCTCACAAGATACACGCTATGGCTACACCTTC; CDR3: CASSQDTRYGYTF
D: -; length: 15; size: -; V: TRBV5-4; J: TRBJ2-2; DNA: TGTGCCAGCAGCCTCCAGGGGCGGAGCACCGGGGAGCTGTTTTTT; CDR3: CASSLQGRSTGELFF
D: TRBD2; length: 16; size: -; V: TRBV11-3; J: TRBJ2-3; DNA: TGTGCCAGCAGCTTTACAGCGGGAGGGCGAGCCGGTACGCAGTATTTT; CDR3: CASSFTAGGRAGTQYF
D: -; length: 14; size: -; V: TRBV25-1; J: TRBJ2-5; DNA: TGTGCCAGCAGTGAATTTTGGGGGCCAGAGACCCAGTACTTC; CDR3: CASSEFWGPETQYF
D: TRBD1; length: 16; size: -; V: TRBV5-1; J: TRBJ2-5; DNA: TGCGCCAGCAGCTTGGGGGACAGATTCAACCAAGAGACCCAGTACTTC; CDR3: CASSLGDRFNQETQYF
D: TRBD2; length: 15; size: -; V: TRBV7-9; J: TRBJ2-2; DNA: TGTGCCAGCAGTTTACTAGCGGGAGATCCCGGGGAGCTGTTTTTT; CDR3: CASSLLAGDPGELFF
D: -; length: 11; size: few; V: TRBV30; J: TRBJ1-3; DNA: TGTGCCTGGAGTGAACTGGACACCATATATTTT; CDR3: CAWSELDTIYF
D: TRBD2; length: 13; size: few; V: TRBV9; J: TRBJ2-7; DNA: TGTGCCAGCAGCAGTCGGGGGGGGCGGGAGCAGTACTTC; CDR3: CASSSRGGREQYF
D: TRBD1; length: 14; size: once; V: TRBV7-2; J: TRBJ2-3; DNA: TGTGCCAGCAGCCATGGACAGGGCCCAGATACGCAGTATTTT; CDR3: CASSHGQGPDTQYF
D: TRBD2; length: 15; size: -; V: TRBV7-9; J: TRBJ2-5; DNA: TGTGCCAGCAGCTTAGCACTAGCGGGGTCCCGGGCCCAGTACTTC; CDR3: CASSLALAGSRAQYF
D: TRBD2; length: 15; size: few; V: TRBV14; J: TRBJ2-5; DNA: TGTGCCAGCAGCCCCGCAGGACTAGCTGGCGAGACCCAGTACTTC; CDR3: CASSPAGLAGETQYF
D: TRBD2; length: 16; size: few; V: TRBV7-2; J: TRBJ2-5; DNA: TGTGCCAGCAGCCCGATGGGACTAGCGGGAGGTGAGACCCAGTACTTC; CDR3: CASSPMGLAGGETQYF
D: -; length: 13; size: few; V: TRBV27; J: TRBJ1-2; DNA: TGTGCCAGCAGTTTTTGGGGGGGCGATGGCTACACCTTC; CDR3: CASSFWGGDGYTF
D: -; length: 14; size: -; V: TRBV12-5; J: TRBJ2-7; DNA: TGTGCTAGTGGTTTGGGGTCAGGATCCTACGAGCAGTACTTC; CDR3: CASGLGSGSYEQYF
D: -; length: 13; size: -; V: TRBV30; J: TRBJ2-5; DNA: TGTGCCTGGAGCGCGGGAAGGGGAGAGACCCAGTACTTC; CDR3: CAWSAGRGETQYF
D: -; length: 14; size: -; V: TRBV9; J: TRBJ2-2; DNA: TGTGCCAGCAGCGTAGCAGGGGTCACCGGGGAGCTGTTTTTT; CDR3: CASSVAGVTGELFF
D: TRBD2; length: 13; size: -; V: TRBV2; J: TRBJ2-3; DNA: TGTGCCGGTACTAGCGGGCAACCGAATACGCAGTATTTT; CDR3: CAGTSGQPNTQYF
D: TRBD2; length: 15; size: -; V: TRBV27; J: TRBJ2-7; DNA: TGTGCCCGTCTTTTGCGACTAGCTCTGATCTACGAGCAGTACTTC; CDR3: CARLLRLALIYEQYF
D: -; length: 14; size: -; V: TRBV5-1; J: TRBJ1-4; DNA: TGCGCCAGCAGCTTAAGAGGAACTAATGAAAAACTGTTTTTT; CDR3: CASSLRGTNEKLFF
D: -; length: 13; size: many; V: TRBV23-1; J: TRBJ1-2; DNA: TGCGCCAGCAGTCACGAGGGTCTCTATGGCTACACCTTC; CDR3: CASSHEGLYGYTF
D: TRBD1; length: 14; size: -; V: TRBV14; J: TRBJ1-2; DNA: TGTGCCAGCAGCCCTCGGACAGGGGACTATGGCTACACCTTC; CDR3: CASSPRTGDYGYTF